Listed here are 8 T cell receptor beta chains from one sample, sequenced in a study of blood T cells in healthy people across ages. Next came a second PCR, run for about 7 to 12 cycles, which used a sample-barcoded 5' primer along with a J-beta primer mix. TCRdb reanalysed the 5' RACE reads using MiXCR and keeps one entry per CDR3 protein. Of around 800,000 distinct CDR3 sequences listed, approximately 59% were seen once; the top ten hold approximately 30%. The sequenced sample consisted of blood. Receptors were obtained from a man aged 30 to 39 in good health.

The rearrangement joins TRBV6-2 or TRBV6-3 to TRBJ1-2, with a weak D call TRBD1 (6 bases). Germline V gene sequence: CDR1 MNHEY, CDR2 SVGEGT. Trimming shortened V by 6 bases and J by 2 bases, and 22 bases separated the two germline ends. This CDR3 is 17 amino acids long. The CDR3 sequence: CASSALRMKQGNYGYTF. CDR3 DNA sequence: TGTGCCAGCAGCGCGTTAAGGATGAAACAGGGCAACTATGGCTACACCTTC.

Details on this clonotype: Mismatch with germline at one junction end may stem from a read error. The chain links TRBV29-1 to TRBJ1-2; D remains ambiguous. Germline V lookup: CDR1 SQVTM, CDR2 ANQGSEA. This CDR3 contains 15 residues. The CDR3 bases are TGCAGCATTGAAGATTGGCCGGGTACTAACTATGGCTACACCTTC. Protein: CSIEDWPGTNYGYTF.

J is TRBJ2-7 and V is TRBV5-1; D ambiguous. The V gene's germline CDR1 is SGHRS and CDR2 YFSETQ. The ends were cut back, 7 bases at V and 0 bases at J, with 11 bases in the middle. This CDR3 is 13 amino acids long. CDR3 bases: TGCGCCAGCCGGCCCAGCGCCTCCTACGAGCAGTACTTC. Its translation is CASRPSASYEQYF. Filled out from reference TRBV5-1 and TRBJ2-7, the complete variable domain reads KAGVTQTPRYLIKTRGQQVTLSCSPISGHRSVSWYQQTPGQGLQFLFEYFSETQRNKGNFPGRFSGRQFSNSRSEMNVSTLELGDSALYLCASRPSASYEQYFGPGTRLTVT.

The gene calls are TRBV20-1 and TRBJ1-2, with TRBD1 as a possible D gene (5 bases). From germline, CDR1 is DFQATT and CDR2 SNEGSKA (reference sequence). This CDR3 comprises 14 residues. V lost 5 bases, J lost 4 bases, and 17 bases lay in between. CDR3 bases: TGCAGTGCTGCCATGGGGGGGGGATCCTATGGCTACACCTTC. Translated: CSAAMGGGSYGYTF.

The V gene is TRBV3-1, the J gene TRBJ2-1; 10 nucleotides agree with TRBD2. The germline gives CDR1 LGHDT, CDR2 YNNKEL (reference sequence). The CDR3 length is 18 residues. Unmatched junction bases numbered 15, after V lost 7 bases and J lost 3 bases. The CDR3 spells CASTPGGSGGANYNEQFF. For the CDR3, the DNA is TGTGCCAGCACCCCGGGGGGAAGCGGGGGGGCGAACTACAATGAGCAGTTCTTC.

The chain's CDR3 is CASSEGSSSYNEQYF. In DNA, the CDR3 is TGTGCCAGCAGTGAAGGTTCTAGCTCCTACAATGAGCAGTACTTC. The chain has TRBV6-1 and TRBJ2-7; D might be TRBD2 (5 bases). The CDR3 is 15 residues long. The germline V gene encodes CDR1 MNHNS and CDR2 SASEGT. V was shortened by 1 base and J by 7 bases, with 17 bases between the two germline ends.

The chain recombines TRBV6-2 or TRBV6-3 with TRBJ2-4; D gene uncertain. The germline CDR1 and CDR2 sequences are MNHEY and SVGEGT. This CDR3 is built from 15 residues. V was trimmed by 5 bases and J by 0 bases, leaving 11 bases between them. The CDR3 is CASSTGDVAKNIQYF. CDR3 in DNA: TGTGCCAGCAGTACGGGTGACGTAGCCAAAAACATTCAGTACTTC.

The V and J genes are TRBV4-2 and TRBJ2-5; 7 positions agree with TRBD1. The CDR3 consists of 14 residues. With 1 base clipped from V and 4 bases from J, the junction kept 3 bases outside the gene matches. Germline CDR1 reads LGHNA; CDR2 reads YNFKEQ. The CDR3 DNA follows: TGTGCCAGCAGCCAAGGGACAGGCCCAGAGACCCAGTACTTC. Translated: CASSQGTGPETQYF.